This TCR beta chain was sequenced for a study of T cell responses to AZD1222 COVID-19 vaccine. Across the whole study: Combined were second doses at about 4 or about 12 weeks.

The CDR3 runs 15 residues. The trim removed 5 bases at V and 1 base at J, leaving 4 bases unmatched. Germline V gene sequence: CDR1 SGHTA, CDR2 FQGNSA. Points from the study as a whole: Spike-wide coverage was observed for vaccine-associated CD4 TCRs, with dominant responses at 160-218 and 743-854. The peak T cell response came first, and repertoires were sampled only after it. Increases in Spike-specific TCR breadth and depth were seen after two AZD1222 doses.

Of note for this clone: Its antigen is not known.

Generated by immunoSEQ multiplex PCR, the TCRdb table keeps only in-frame clones and is missing some. The sample lists around 100,000 clones; roughly 86% were seen once. This clonotype was obtained from an adult in good health. The chain carries TRBV7-2 and TRBJ1-5, with 8 bases identical to TRBD1. Here the sequenced sample was peripheral blood, taken on day 0 of AZD1222 vaccination. The CDR3 bases are TGTGCCAGCAGCCAGGGGGCGTCAAGCAATCAGCCCCAGCATTTT. It codes for CASSQGASSNQPQHF.